Each of the 20 T cell receptor beta chains below was sequenced from the same sample in a study of regulatory T cells in long-lasting Graves disease. Time point meaning: persistent/refractory GD, antithyroid drugs over 5 years with positive TRAb. RNA extracted from PBMCs served as the sequencing template. Arm-PCR of CDR3 regions and iRepertoire HTBI primers were used to build TCR beta libraries. TCRdb used MiXCR to reprocess the multiplex PCR reads, holding one entry per CDR3 protein. The repertoire includes a few hundred thousand distinct CDR3 sequences, roughly 20% of them detected once, and less than 30% sits in the top ten. The sequenced sample was peripheral blood mononuclear cells (PBMCs), obtained when the disease was refractory, from a patient treated with antithyroid drugs. Receptor source: a woman aged 40 to 49 with Graves disease.

This clonotype was seen only a few times. V is TRBV4-2 and J is TRBJ2-3; D uncertain. This CDR3 has 15 residues. V gave up 1 base and J gave up 2 bases, with 10 bases separating them. Looked up from germline, CDR1 is LGHNA and CDR2 is YNFKEQ. CDR3: CASSQAHPVTDTQYF. CDR3 DNA sequence: TGTGCCAGCAGCCAAGCGCATCCGGTCACAGATACGCAGTATTTT.

This clonotype was detected ten times or more. This chain links TRBV3-1 with TRBJ1-6; no definite D call. Trimming cost V 4 bases and J 6 bases, with 4 bases left between them. The CDR3 extends over 12 amino acids. Germline CDR1 and CDR2: LGHDT and YNNKEL (reference sequence). The CDR3 DNA sequence: TGTGCCAGCAGCCGCCCTAATTCACCCCTCCACTTT. This sequence encodes CASSRPNSPLHF.

In its sample, this clonotype was seen many times. This chain connects TRBV2 to TRBJ1-1; TRBD1 is a possible D gene (5 bases). This CDR3 is 16 amino acids long. Germline CDR1 SNHLY, CDR2 FYNNEI. Trimming stripped 2 bases from V and 6 bases from J, with 19 bases between. The chain's CDR3 is CASSESGAGWVAEAFF. The CDR3 DNA reads as TGTGCCAGCAGTGAAAGTGGGGCAGGGTGGGTCGCTGAAGCTTTCTTT.

This clonotype has at least ten counts. The CDR3 DNA is TGTGCCAGCAGTGGAGGGGGGGCAAAGAGGACCCAGTACTTC. Translation: CASSGGGAKRTQYF. The chain uses TRBV28 and TRBJ2-5; D might be TRBD2 (7 bases). CDR1 is MDHEN and CDR2 is SYDVKM in the germline V gene. The CDR3 length is 14 residues. The V and J ends lost 5 bases and 7 bases respectively, with 17 bases between them.

The table lists this clonotype with a few counts. The chain uses TRBV12-5 and TRBJ2-1, with TRBD1 as a possible D gene (5 bases). The CDR3 loop spans 18 amino acids. V lost 3 bases, J lost 4 bases, and 22 bases lay in between. The germline gives CDR1 LGHNT, CDR2 FRNRAP. The CDR3 DNA reads as TGTGCTAGTGGTTTCGCCCCTAAGGGGCGGCTCCTTTACAATGAGCAGTTCTTC. Its protein product is CASGFAPKGRLLYNEQFF. The variable domain in full, with the rest retrieved from reference TRBV12-5 and TRBJ2-1, is DARVTQTPRHKVTEMGQEVTMRCQPILGHNTVFWYRQTMMQGLELLAYFRNRAPLDDSGMPKDRFSAEMPDATLATLKIQPSEPRDSAVYFCASGFAPKGRLLYNEQFFGPGTRLTVL.

The chain carries TRBV15 and TRBJ2-3; no clear D gene. The V gene's germline CDR1 is LNHNV and CDR2 YYDKDF (reference sequence). This CDR3 is 12 amino acids long. V shed 0 bases and J shed 6 bases, with 4 bases lying between them. The CDR3 sequence is CATSRDGDTQYF. The CDR3 DNA follows: TGTGCCACCAGCAGAGACGGGGATACGCAGTATTTT. Full variable domain (outside the CDR3, taken from reference TRBV15 and TRBJ2-3): DAMVIQNPRYQVTQFGKPVTLSCSQTLNHNVMYWYQQKSSQAPKLLFHYYDKDFNNEADTPDNFQSRRPNTSFCFLDIRSPGLGDTAMYLCATSRDGDTQYFGPGTRLTVL.

The genes are TRBV28 and TRBJ2-7; D may be TRBD1 or TRBD2 (6 bases each). This CDR3 has 16 residues. Germline assignment: CDR1 MDHEN and CDR2 SYDVKM. Trimming shortened V by 6 bases and J by 0 bases, and 18 bases separated the two germline ends. In DNA, the CDR3 is TGTGCCAGCAGCTTCGGGGCCCGGGGGCCCTCCTACGAGCAGTACTTC. It specifies CASSFGARGPSYEQYF. The entire variable domain, with the rest obtained from reference TRBV28 and TRBJ2-7, is as follows: DVKVTQSSRYLVKRTGEKVFLECVQDMDHENMFWYRQDPGLGLRLIYFSYDVKMKEKGDIPEGYSVSREKKERFSLILESASTNQTSMYLCASSFGARGPSYEQYFGPGTRLTVT.

For this clonotype: A much larger clone lies one base from this, so it may be a read error. The CDR3 reads CASSLGQVYGNTF. CDR3 DNA: TGTGCCAGCAGTTTAGGGCAAGTCTATGGCAACACCTTC. The gene calls are TRBV28 and TRBJ1-2; D is uncertain. Per the germline V gene, CDR1 is MDHEN and CDR2 is SYDVKM. CDR3 size: 13 residues.

V and J are TRBV20-1 and TRBJ2-7; 7 bases line up with TRBD2. V was clipped by 5 bases and J by 7 bases; unmatched bases: 8. Germline V gene data show CDR1 as DFQATT and CDR2 as SNEGSKA (reference sequence). The CDR3 is 12 amino acids. CDR3 region: CSARGAGAEQYF. The CDR3 DNA sequence: TGCAGTGCTCGAGGTGCGGGAGCAGAGCAGTACTTC.

A single count supports this clonotype. Relative to the germline gene, one junction end is altered; a read error may explain this. The gene calls are TRBV9 and TRBJ2-4; TRBD2 is a possible D gene (5 bases). CDR1 is SGDLS and CDR2 is YYNGEE in the germline V gene. CDR3 length: 19 residues. The CDR3 is CASSLKVGLRNLAKDIQYF. The CDR3 DNA reads as TGTGCCAGCAGCCTCAAGGTGGGCCTGAGAAATCTAGCCAAAGACATTCAGTACTTC.

The sample holds many counts of this clonotype. The chain has TRBV27 and TRBJ1-4; D unresolved. CDR3 size: 15 residues. Deletions cut 6 bases from V and 4 bases from J, with 15 bases between. Germline V gives CDR1 MNHEY, CDR2 SMNVEV (reference sequence). The CDR3 nucleotides read TGTGCCAGCAGCCCCCCGCCCGCGGGTAATGAAAAACTGTTTTTT. Encoded protein: CASSPPPAGNEKLFF.

The rearrangement joins TRBV20-1 to TRBJ2-7; D may be TRBD2 (6 bases). The CDR3 extends over 13 amino acids. V shed 1 base and J shed 4 bases, with 11 bases lying between them. CDR1 is DFQATT, CDR2 SNEGSKA, per germline (reference sequence). The CDR3 DNA follows: TGCAGTGCTAGAGCGGGAGAAGGGTACGAGCAGTACTTC. Its protein is CSARAGEGYEQYF.

This clonotype was recorded a few times. In DNA form, the CDR3 reads TGTGCCAGCAGCTTAAGGTTGCTGCACATCGGGGAGACCCAGTACTTC. Amino acid sequence: CASSLRLLHIGETQYF. V is TRBV13 and J is TRBJ2-5; D gene ambiguous. Germline lookup yields CDR1 PRHDT and CDR2 FYEKMQ (reference sequence). The CDR3 runs 16 residues. V shed 2 bases and J shed 5 bases, with 18 bases lying between them.

This clonotype was observed at least ten times. This chain uses TRBV6-1 with TRBJ2-7; the match to TRBD2 covers 9 bases. The junction had 11 bases not matched to a gene; V was cut back by 8 bases and J by 6 bases. The CDR3 loop spans 14 amino acids. Germline V CDR1 and CDR2: MNHNS, SASEGT. DNA for the CDR3: TGTGCCAGCCGCATTAGCGGGAGCTTGCTCGAGCAGTACTTC. Residues: CASRISGSLLEQYF.

V is TRBV6-1 and J is TRBJ2-1; no clear D. V lost 7 bases and J lost 0, with 10 bases in between. The CDR3 is 14 residues long. Germline V CDR1 and CDR2: MNHNS, SASEGT. CDR3 residues: CASMRYNSYNEQFF. In DNA, the CDR3 is TGTGCCAGCATGAGGTATAACTCCTACAATGAGCAGTTCTTC.

This clonotype was counted many times. J is TRBJ1-1 and V is TRBV20-1, with D tentatively TRBD1 (5 bases). The germline gives CDR1 DFQATT, CDR2 SNEGSKA (reference sequence). This CDR3 is built from 13 residues. The V end lost 7 bases, the J end lost 0 bases, and 12 bases lay between the germline ends. For the CDR3, the DNA is TGCAGTGGCTCCGGGACCGTGAACACTGAAGCTTTCTTT. This codes for CSGSGTVNTEAFF.

This clonotype was counted at least ten times. The V call is TRBV28, the J call TRBJ2-7; weak D call: TRBD2 (5 bases). This CDR3 has 13 residues. Trimming left V 7 bases short and J 3 bases short, with 13 bases between. The V gene's germline CDR1 is MDHEN and CDR2 SYDVKM. CDR3 protein: CASNNLADYEQYF. The CDR3 nucleotides read TGTGCCAGCAACAACCTAGCAGACTACGAGCAGTACTTC.

Only a few counts were recorded for this clonotype. The chain uses TRBV27 and TRBJ2-7; 13 bases fit TRBD2. V lost 5 bases to trimming and J lost 6 bases; unmatched junction nucleotides: 13. The CDR3 runs to 17 residues. Germline CDR1 MNHEY, CDR2 SMNVEV (reference sequence). CDR3 sequence: CASSAIHPGLAGPEQYF. The CDR3 bases are TGTGCCAGCAGTGCCATACACCCGGGACTAGCGGGGCCCGAGCAGTACTTC.

CDR3 nucleotide sequence: TGCGCCAGCAGCTTGTCTGGGGGGATGAACACTGAAGCTTTCTTT. This codes for CASSLSGGMNTEAFF. The chain joins TRBV5-1 to TRBJ1-1; perhaps TRBD1 as D (5 bases). The CDR3 runs 15 residues. Germline CDR1 SGHRS, CDR2 YFSETQ. The germline V and J ends were trimmed by 1 base and 0 bases, with 10 bases remaining between them.

Of note for this clonotype: Possible read error: a much larger clone is one base away. The V call is TRBV11-2, the J call TRBJ2-2; D is uncertain. This CDR3 is built from 15 residues. CDR1 SGHAT and CDR2 FQNNGV come from the germline V gene. Trimming pared 1 base from V and 12 bases from J, leaving 18 bases between. The CDR3 nucleotides read TGTGCCAGCAGCTTAGCGGCCCCCGAGCCCCGGAAGCTGTTTTTT. It specifies CASSLAAPEPRKLFF. Using reference TRBV11-2 and TRBJ2-2 for the parts outside the CDR3, the full variable domain is EAGVAQSPRYKIIEKRQSVAFWCNPISGHATLYWYQQILGQGPKLLIQFQNNGVVDDSQLPKDRFSAERLKGVDSTLKIQPAKLEDSAVYLCASSLAAPEPRKLFFGEGSRLTVL.